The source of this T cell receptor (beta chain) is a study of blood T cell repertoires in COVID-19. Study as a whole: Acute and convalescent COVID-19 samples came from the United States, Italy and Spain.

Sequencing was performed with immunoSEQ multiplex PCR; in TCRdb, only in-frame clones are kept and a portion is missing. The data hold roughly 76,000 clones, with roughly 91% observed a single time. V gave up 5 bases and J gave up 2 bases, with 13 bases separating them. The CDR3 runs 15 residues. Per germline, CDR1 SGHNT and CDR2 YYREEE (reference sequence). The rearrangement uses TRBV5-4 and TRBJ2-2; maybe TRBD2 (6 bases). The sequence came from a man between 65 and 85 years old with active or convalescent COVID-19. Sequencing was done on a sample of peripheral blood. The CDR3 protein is CASRQVADNTGELFF. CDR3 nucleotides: TGTGCCAGCAGACAGGTAGCGGATAACACCGGGGAGCTGTTTTTT.